This TCR beta chain comes out of a study of blood T cell repertoires in COVID-19. Study background: From T cells, B-cell-depleted T cells, or PBMCs came the material, which was cDNA or gDNA.

This table comes from immunoSEQ multiplex PCR, and its TCRdb copy is limited to in-frame clones, with some not included. Of fewer than 700,000 clones listed, less than 90% are singletons. Trimming stripped 5 bases from V and 2 bases from J, with 13 bases between. The CDR3 sequence is 14 residues long. Germline assignment: CDR1 MNHEY and CDR2 SVGAGI. The chain carries TRBV6-5 and TRBJ2-7; possible D gene TRBD2, 6 bases. The receptor comes from a woman between 50 and 59 years old with COVID-19, enrolled during active disease. The sequenced sample consisted of peripheral blood. This CDR3 reads CASSPLGGAYEQYF. CDR3 in DNA: TGTGCCAGCAGTCCCTTAGGCGGGGCCTACGAGCAGTACTTC.